The sequence of this T cell receptor beta chain was determined in a study of regulatory and conventional T cells in RAG deficiency. Germline V gives CDR1 SNHLY, CDR2 FYNNEI. V was pared by 2 bases and J by 4 bases, with 12 bases between. There are 14 residues in the CDR3. The sorted regulatory T cells were CD4+, CD25-high and CD127-low, with genomic DNA sequenced. The method was immunoSEQ multiplex PCR; TCRdb's version includes in-frame clones alone and lacks a portion of them. The table lists roughly 20,000 clones, 87% of them singletons, with under 1.5% in the top ten. This sample also belongs to another study, concerning regulatory T cells. That study reports: Primers: 52 TRBV forward and 13 TRBJ reverse.

The source material was Tregs sorted from blood. The sequence derives from a human donor in good health. This chain uses TRBV2 with TRBJ2-7, with D unresolved. Here the CDR3 DNA reads TGTGCCAGCAGTGAAAGCGCAGTGGGTTACGAGCAGTACTTC. It translates to CASSESAVGYEQYF.